The 29 T cell receptor beta chains below all came from one sample that was sequenced in a study of regulatory T cells in long-lasting Graves disease. Indicated time point: newly diagnosed GD, antithyroid drugs for less than 3 months. Isolated PBMC RNA provided the starting material for the TCR library. Through Arm-PCR of CDR3 regions and iRepertoire HTBI primers, TCR beta libraries were built. TCRdb itself ran the multiplex PCR reads through MiXCR, one entry per CDR3 protein. The sample lists approximately 250,000 distinct CDR3 sequences, about 18% occurring once. Sequenced here: peripheral blood mononuclear cells (PBMCs), sampled at new diagnosis, from a patient treated with antithyroid drugs. These receptors all stem from a female donor with Graves disease.

This clonotype was seen at least ten times. This rearrangement joins TRBV7-8 to TRBJ1-4; 7 bases fit TRBD1. Germline CDR1 SGHVS, CDR2 FQNEAQ. V lost 7 bases and J lost 5; bases outside the gene matches: 7. The CDR3 covers 14 residues. CDR3 residues: CASIEGAGNEKLFF. Written as DNA, the CDR3 is TGTGCCAGCATCGAGGGGGCTGGGAATGAAAAACTGTTTTTT.

This clonotype was counted at least ten times. The CDR3 sequence is CASSTVGRGGYNEQFF. The CDR3 DNA reads TGTGCCAGCTCCACGGTGGGCAGGGGGGGTTACAATGAGCAGTTCTTC. V gene TRBV6-1 combines with J gene TRBJ2-1, with D possibly called TRBD1 or TRBD2 (7 bases each). Trimming shortened V by 8 bases and J by 4 bases, and 21 bases separated the two germline ends. There are 16 residues in the CDR3. Germline V CDR1 and CDR2: MNHNS, SASEGT.

This clonotype was recorded once. Since a much larger clone is just one base distant, this may be a read error. For the CDR3, the DNA is TGTGCCAGCAGTTTGGGTGGAGGTGACAATACGCAGTGTTTT. It codes for CASSLGGGDNTQCF. The chain carries TRBV28 and TRBJ2-3; possible D gene TRBD2, 5 bases. CDR3 length equals 14 residues. Germline V lookup: CDR1 MDHEN, CDR2 SYDVKM.

The chain couples TRBV24-1 to TRBJ2-5; D might be TRBD1 or TRBD2, each matching 5 bases. The end of the DNA fits TRBJ2-1 better, so the J call may be wrong. The CDR3 is 19 residues long. Germline CDR1 reads KGHDR; CDR2 reads SFDVKD. The CDR3 nucleotides are TGTGCCACCAGTCCCTCCTCCGGCTCGGGACCACCGATCTACAATGAGCAGTTCTTC. It translates to CATSPSSGSGPPIYNEQFF.

The J gene is TRBJ1-3, the V gene TRBV11-3; 7 bases line up with TRBD1. J was trimmed by 3 bases and V by 7 bases; bases with no gene match: 6. The CDR3 has 14 residues. Germline CDR1 reads SGHNT; CDR2 reads YENEEA. In DNA form, the CDR3 reads TGTGCCAGCAACCTCACAGGGGATGGAAACACCATATATTTT. As protein: CASNLTGDGNTIYF.

In this sample, this clonotype turned up many times. The chain combines TRBV15 with TRBJ1-2, with 7 bases fitting TRBD1. The germline V gene encodes CDR1 LNHNV and CDR2 YYDKDF (reference sequence). With V trimmed by 5 bases and J by 5 bases, 5 bases remained unmatched. This CDR3 has 13 residues. The CDR3 DNA reads TGTGCCACCAGCCGACAGGGTCCGTATGGCTACACCTTC. Translation: CATSRQGPYGYTF.

This clonotype was seen repeatedly, ten times or more. The chain employs TRBV10-2 and TRBJ2-7; D might be TRBD1 (5 bases). The V gene lost 5 bases and the J gene lost 3 bases, with 17 bases spanning the gap. CDR1 and CDR2 (germline): WSHSY, SAAADI. CDR3 length equals 15 residues. CDR3: CASSWGPLTLYEQYF. The CDR3 coding sequence is TGCGCCAGCAGTTGGGGCCCTTTGACACTCTACGAGCAGTACTTC.

This clonotype appeared many times. The V gene is TRBV5-4, the J gene TRBJ2-7, with TRBD1 as a possible D gene (5 bases). Germline CDR1 SGHNT, CDR2 YYREEE (reference sequence). V shed 3 bases and J shed 5 bases, with 18 bases lying between them. There are 15 residues in the CDR3. In DNA, the CDR3 is TGTGCCAGCAGCTCTATGACAGAAGGGTCGGACGAGCAGTACTTC. This translates into CASSSMTEGSDEQYF.

This clonotype came up many times. The chain recombines TRBV29-1 with TRBJ2-3; TRBD1 or TRBD2 may be the D gene (5 bases each). Trimming took off 2 bases at V and 4 bases at J, with 10 bases between the two ends. The V gene's germline CDR1 is SQVTM and CDR2 ANQGSEA. CDR3 length equals 13 residues. CDR3 region: CSVELRGADTQYF. The DNA of the CDR3 is TGCAGCGTTGAATTACGAGGGGCAGATACGCAGTATTTT.

This clonotype was recorded at least ten times. This chain links TRBV7-8 with TRBJ1-5; D is unclear. Germline V gene lookup returns CDR1 SGHVS and CDR2 FQNEAQ. V was cut by 1 base and J by 7 bases, with 8 bases left in between. There are 13 residues in the CDR3. The CDR3 DNA reads TGTGCCAGCAGCTTAGAGAGGCGCCAGCCCCAGCATTTT. Translated, it gives CASSLERRQPQHF. Filled out from reference TRBV7-8 and TRBJ1-5, the complete variable domain reads GAGVSQSPRYKVAKRGQDVALRCDPISGHVSLFWYQQALGQGPEFLTYFQNEAQLDKSGLPSDRFFAERPEGSVSTLKIQRTQQEDSAVYLCASSLERRQPQHFGDGTRLSIL.

This clonotype was counted at least ten times. The chain is built from TRBV12-3 or TRBV12-4 and TRBJ2-7; D remains unclear. The V end lost 5 bases, the J end lost 0 bases, and 5 bases lay between the germline ends. The CDR3 covers 12 residues. CDR3 in DNA: TGTGCCAGCAGTATACCCTCCTACGAGCAGTACTTC. Its translation: CASSIPSYEQYF.

This clonotype has at least ten counts. The chain employs TRBV12-3 or TRBV12-4 and TRBJ2-3; no firm D call. The CDR3 spans 12 residues. The V and J ends lost 3 bases and 6 bases respectively, with 7 bases between them. The CDR3: CASSFGRDTQYF. The CDR3 bases are TGTGCCAGCAGTTTCGGGCGGGATACGCAGTATTTT.

This clonotype was counted a single time. J is TRBJ2-7 and V is TRBV2; 10 nucleotides line up with TRBD1. Trimming removed 6 bases from V and 4 bases from J; junction bases left unmatched: 9. CDR1 is SNHLY and CDR2 is FYNNEI in the germline V gene. There are 15 residues in the CDR3. The CDR3 DNA reads as TGTGCCAGCAGCTCTGGACAGGGGGAGTTGTACGAGCAGTACTTC. Translating it yields CASSSGQGELYEQYF.

Many counts were recorded for this clonotype. The rearrangement links TRBV7-3 to TRBJ2-1; tentative D call: TRBD2 (7 bases). The CDR3 sequence is 14 residues long. V was pared by 3 bases and J by 6 bases, with 12 bases between. Germline V CDR1 and CDR2: SGHTA, FQGTGA. DNA for the CDR3: TGTGCCAGCAGCTTCCTGGGAGGGGGCAATGAGCAGTTCTTC. Encoded protein: CASSFLGGGNEQFF.

This clonotype was recorded many times. The J gene is TRBJ1-2, the V gene TRBV3-1; D remains unclear. Germline CDR1 LGHDT, CDR2 YNNKEL (reference sequence). This CDR3 spans 15 amino acids. Trimming removed 1 base at V and 0 bases at J, with 9 bases between. The CDR3, as DNA: TGTGCCAGCAGCCAAGCAACGACGGCTAACTATGGCTACACCTTC. Protein: CASSQATTANYGYTF. Filled out from reference TRBV3-1 and TRBJ1-2, the complete variable domain reads DTAVSQTPKYLVTQMGNDKSIKCEQNLGHDTMYWYKQDSKKFLKIMFSYNNKELIINETVPNRFSPKSPDKAHLNLHINSLELGDSAVYFCASSQATTANYGYTFGSGTRLTVV.

This clonotype was detected many times. This chain links TRBV20-1 with TRBJ2-2; D is possibly TRBD2 (6 bases). CDR1 and CDR2 (germline): DFQATT, SNEGSKA (reference sequence). V was clipped by 5 bases and J by 2 bases, with 9 bases between them. The CDR3 covers 13 residues. The DNA for the CDR3 is TGCAGTGCTTCCGGGACTAACACCGGGGAGCTGTTTTTT. Protein product: CSASGTNTGELFF.

This clonotype was observed at least ten times. The chain combines TRBV7-9 with TRBJ2-3; no reliable D call. Germline assignment: CDR1 SEHNR and CDR2 FQNEAQ (reference sequence). The CDR3 runs 13 residues. Deletions cut 1 base from V and 4 bases from J, with 6 bases between. The DNA for the CDR3 is TGTGCCAGCAGCTTAGTCGTCGCAGATACGCAGTATTTT. Translated, it gives CASSLVVADTQYF.

The table lists this clonotype with many counts. The chain couples TRBV7-2 to TRBJ1-2; TRBD1 agrees at 8 bases. J gave up 2 bases and V 1 base, and 3 bases lay outside the gene matches. Germline loops: CDR1 SGHTA, CDR2 FQGNSA. The CDR3 consists of 15 residues. CDR3 sequence reads: CASSLGTGINYGYTF. As DNA, the CDR3 is TGTGCCAGCAGCTTAGGGACAGGGATCAACTATGGCTACACCTTC.

There are many counts of this clonotype. The chain carries TRBV5-8 and TRBJ1-1, with TRBD1 identical over 7 bases. V shed 3 bases and J 1 base; nucleotides not matched to a gene: 3. The CDR3 has 14 amino acids. Germline V gene data show CDR1 as SGHTS and CDR2 as YDEGEE. Written as DNA, the CDR3 is TGTGCCAGCAGCTGGGGACAGCCGAACACTGAAGCTTTCTTT. Protein sequence: CASSWGQPNTEAFF.

The V call is TRBV30, the J call TRBJ2-7; D is possibly TRBD1 (5 bases). CDR3 length: 12 amino acids. From germline, CDR1 is GTSNPN and CDR2 SVGIG (reference sequence). Trimming took 0 bases from V and 7 from J, leaving 10 bases between them. The CDR3 loop is CAWSVLGREQYF. CDR3 DNA sequence: TGTGCCTGGAGTGTACTGGGGCGGGAGCAGTACTTC. Combining the CDR3 with reference TRBV30 and TRBJ2-7 gives the whole variable domain SQTIHQWPATLVQPVGSPLSLECTVEGTSNPNLYWYRQAAGRGLQLLFYSVGIGQISSEVPQNLSASRPQDRQFILSSKKLLLSDSGFYLCAWSVLGREQYFGPGTRLTVT.

This clonotype appeared many times. The chain carries TRBV30 and TRBJ1-3; D not certain. From germline, CDR1 is GTSNPN and CDR2 SVGIG (reference sequence). V lost 2 bases and J 4 bases, leaving 12 bases between the germline ends. CDR3 size: 14 residues. The DNA of the CDR3 is TGTGCCTGGAGTATGGGCAGATCCGGAAACACCATATATTTT. Its protein product is CAWSMGRSGNTIYF.

In its sample, this clonotype was seen many times. J is TRBJ2-1 and V is TRBV24-1; TRBD2 matches at 7 bases. This CDR3 spans 14 amino acids. Germline CDR1 and CDR2: KGHDR and SFDVKD. Germline trimming cut 5 bases from V and 8 bases from J; bases unmatched to any gene: 8. CDR3 protein: CATSALRAGDEQFF. The CDR3 DNA sequence: TGTGCCACCAGTGCCCTGAGGGCGGGGGATGAGCAGTTCTTC.

J is TRBJ2-5 and V is TRBV19; 9 nucleotides line up with TRBD1. Per the germline V gene, CDR1 is LNHDA and CDR2 is SQIVND (reference sequence). This CDR3 has 14 amino acids. J gave up 7 bases and V 4 bases, and 7 bases lay outside the gene matches. The CDR3 reads CASSTGTGMGTQYF. CDR3 DNA sequence: TGTGCCAGTAGTACCGGGACAGGGATGGGGACCCAGTACTTC.

This clonotype showed up many times. The chain links TRBV20-1 to TRBJ1-2; no clear D gene. V was trimmed by 6 bases and J by 4 bases, leaving 27 bases between them. The germline gives CDR1 DFQATT, CDR2 SNEGSKA (reference sequence). CDR3 length: 17 residues. The CDR3 region is CSARFDERRGLGYGYTF. The CDR3 nucleotides are TGCAGTGCCAGGTTCGACGAGCGGAGAGGGCTGGGCTATGGCTACACCTTC.

This clonotype was found many times. The chain's CDR3 is CASILGLGGLYSNQPQHF. DNA of the CDR3: TGTGCCAGCATTCTGGGACTCGGCGGTCTATATAGCAATCAGCCCCAGCATTTT. The gene calls are TRBV28 and TRBJ1-5, with a weak D call TRBD1 (5 bases). The CDR3 extends over 18 amino acids. Germline V gene data show CDR1 as MDHEN and CDR2 as SYDVKM. V was cut by 7 bases and J by 0 bases, with 22 bases left in between. Full variable domain (remainder filled in from reference TRBV28 and TRBJ1-5): DVKVTQSSRYLVKRTGEKVFLECVQDMDHENMFWYRQDPGLGLRLIYFSYDVKMKEKGDIPEGYSVSREKKERFSLILESASTNQTSMYLCASILGLGGLYSNQPQHFGDGTRLSIL.

On this clonotype itself: Given a much more abundant clone one base away, this may be a read error. This chain connects TRBV11-2 to TRBJ2-2; D gene uncertain. Trimming took 5 bases from V and 6 from J, leaving 10 bases between them. This CDR3 region has 13 residues. Germline V gives CDR1 SGHAT, CDR2 FQNNGV. The CDR3 DNA follows: TGTGCCAGCAGCGGGGTTAGATCCGGGGAGCTGTTTTTT. Translation: CASSGVRSGELFF.

This clonotype has more than one count but fewer than ten. This chain links TRBV15 with TRBJ1-5, with D possibly TRBD1 on 5 matching bases. CDR1 is LNHNV, CDR2 YYDKDF, per germline (reference sequence). Trimming left V 0 bases short and J 5 bases short, with 8 bases between. The CDR3 has 14 amino acids. CDR3 sequence: CATSRDRVYQPQHF. In DNA form, the CDR3 reads TGTGCCACCAGCAGAGACAGGGTGTATCAGCCCCAGCATTTT.

Ten or more counts support this clonotype. The V gene is TRBV7-8, the J gene TRBJ2-1; D possibly corresponds to TRBD1 (5 bases). Trimming pared 5 bases from V and 0 bases from J, leaving 20 bases between. Germline V gene lookup returns CDR1 SGHVS and CDR2 FQNEAQ. The CDR3 consists of 18 residues. CDR3 sequence reads: CASSPSPGLSSSYNEQFF. The CDR3 DNA reads TGTGCCAGCAGCCCTAGTCCAGGGCTTTCCAGCTCCTACAATGAGCAGTTCTTC. Full variable domain (outside the CDR3, taken from reference TRBV7-8 and TRBJ2-1): GAGVSQSPRYKVAKRGQDVALRCDPISGHVSLFWYQQALGQGPEFLTYFQNEAQLDKSGLPSDRFFAERPEGSVSTLKIQRTQQEDSAVYLCASSPSPGLSSSYNEQFFGPGTRLTVL.

At least ten counts were recorded for this clonotype. The genes are TRBV11-2 and TRBJ2-1; no firm D call. Trimming took 1 base from V and 6 from J, leaving 10 bases between them. CDR1 and CDR2 (germline): SGHAT, FQNNGV. The length of the CDR3 is 14 residues. CDR3 region: CASSLGPFSNEQFF. The DNA of the CDR3 is TGTGCCAGCAGCTTAGGCCCCTTTAGCAATGAGCAGTTCTTC. Based on the CDR3 plus reference TRBV11-2 and TRBJ2-1, the full variable domain is EAGVAQSPRYKIIEKRQSVAFWCNPISGHATLYWYQQILGQGPKLLIQFQNNGVVDDSQLPKDRFSAERLKGVDSTLKIQPAKLEDSAVYLCASSLGPFSNEQFFGPGTRLTVL.